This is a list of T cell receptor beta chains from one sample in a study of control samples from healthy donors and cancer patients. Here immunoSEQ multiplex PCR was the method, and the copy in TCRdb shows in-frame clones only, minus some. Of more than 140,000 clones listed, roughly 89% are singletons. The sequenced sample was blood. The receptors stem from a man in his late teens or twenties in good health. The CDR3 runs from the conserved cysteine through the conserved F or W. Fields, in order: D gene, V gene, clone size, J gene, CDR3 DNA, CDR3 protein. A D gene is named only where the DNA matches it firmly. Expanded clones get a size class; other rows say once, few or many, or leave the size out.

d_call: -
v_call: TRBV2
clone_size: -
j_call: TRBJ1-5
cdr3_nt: TGTGCCAGCAGTGATGGACGGGGTGTTTCGCCCCAGCATTTT
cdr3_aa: CASSDGRGVSPQHF

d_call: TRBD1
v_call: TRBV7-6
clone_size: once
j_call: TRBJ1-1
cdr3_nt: TGTGCCAGCACCCTAGGGGACAGTTTGAACACTGAAGCTTTCTTT
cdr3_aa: CASTLGDSLNTEAFF

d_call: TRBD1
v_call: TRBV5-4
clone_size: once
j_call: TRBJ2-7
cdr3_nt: TGTGCCAGCAGCCCCTGGGCAGGGGGAGCGTACGAGCAGTACTTC
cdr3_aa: CASSPWAGGAYEQYF

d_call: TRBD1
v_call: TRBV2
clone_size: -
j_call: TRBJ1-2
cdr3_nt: TGTGCCAGCAGCAACACCTGGGGGGGGACAGCCCTTTCTAACTATGGCTACACCTTC
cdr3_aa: CASSNTWGGTALSNYGYTF

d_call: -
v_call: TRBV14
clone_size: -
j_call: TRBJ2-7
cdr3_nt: TGTGCCAGCAGTGGAGAGGGGATGTACGAGCAGTACTTC
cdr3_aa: CASSGEGMYEQYF

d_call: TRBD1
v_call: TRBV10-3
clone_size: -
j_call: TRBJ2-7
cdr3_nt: TGTGCCATCAGTGAGTGGGACAGGGGGCCGTACGAGCAGTACTTC
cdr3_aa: CAISEWDRGPYEQYF

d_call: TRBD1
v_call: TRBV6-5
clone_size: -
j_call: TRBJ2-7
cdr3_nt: TGTGCCAGCAGTCCGGGACAGGACAACTACGAGCAGTACTTC
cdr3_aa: CASSPGQDNYEQYF

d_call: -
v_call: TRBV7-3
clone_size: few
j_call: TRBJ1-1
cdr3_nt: TGTGCCAGGATAAAACAGAGCACTGAAGCTTTCTTT
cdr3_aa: CARIKQSTEAFF

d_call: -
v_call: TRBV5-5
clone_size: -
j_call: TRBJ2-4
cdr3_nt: TGTGCCAGCAGCCAACGGTGGACCAAAAACATTCAGTACTTC
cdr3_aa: CASSQRWTKNIQYF

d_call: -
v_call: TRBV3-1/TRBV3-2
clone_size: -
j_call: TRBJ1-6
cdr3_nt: TGTGCCAGCGTACCAGGGGACGGTTCACCCCTCCACTTT
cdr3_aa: CASVPGDGSPLHF

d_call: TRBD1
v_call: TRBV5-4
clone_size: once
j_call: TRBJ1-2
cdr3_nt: TGTGCCAGCAGCGTTGACAGGGCGGGGGGCTATGGCTACACCTTC
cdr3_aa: CASSVDRAGGYGYTF

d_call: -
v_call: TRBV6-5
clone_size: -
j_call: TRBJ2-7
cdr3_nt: TGTGCCAGCAGTTACACAGGGAGCTCCTACGAGCAGTACTTC
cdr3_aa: CASSYTGSSYEQYF

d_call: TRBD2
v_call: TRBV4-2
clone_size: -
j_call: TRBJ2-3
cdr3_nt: TGTGCCAGCAGCCAGAGGACGGGGGGGGTTCGCACAGATACGCAGTATTTT
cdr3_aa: CASSQRTGGVRTDTQYF

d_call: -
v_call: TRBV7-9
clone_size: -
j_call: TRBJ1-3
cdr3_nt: TGTGCCAGCAGTTTATTAACTGGAAACACCATATATTTT
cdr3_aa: CASSLLTGNTIYF

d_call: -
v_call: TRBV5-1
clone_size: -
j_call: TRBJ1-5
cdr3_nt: TGCGCCAGCAGCTTGGAGATGGGGGATCAGCCCCAGCATTTT
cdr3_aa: CASSLEMGDQPQHF

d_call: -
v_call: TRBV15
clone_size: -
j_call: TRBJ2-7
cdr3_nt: TGTGCCACCAGCGATGGAGACGGAACCTACGAGCAGTACTTC
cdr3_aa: CATSDGDGTYEQYF

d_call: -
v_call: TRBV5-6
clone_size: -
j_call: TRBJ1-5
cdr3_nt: TGTGCCAGCAGCTTGGGGTGGGATCAGCCCCAGCATTTT
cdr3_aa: CASSLGWDQPQHF

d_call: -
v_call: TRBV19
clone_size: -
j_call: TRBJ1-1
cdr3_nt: TGTGCCAGTAGTATTTCCAGGAACACTGAAGCTTTCTTT
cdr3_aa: CASSISRNTEAFF

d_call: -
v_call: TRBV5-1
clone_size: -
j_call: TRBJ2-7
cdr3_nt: TGCGCCAGCACCCTGACTCCCACAGGGACCTCCGAGCAGTACTTC
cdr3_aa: CASTLTPTGTSEQYF

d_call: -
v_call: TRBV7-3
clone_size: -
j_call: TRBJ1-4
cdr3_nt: TGTGCCAGCAGCTTACTTAGGACGGGAAATGAAAAACTGTTTTTT
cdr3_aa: CASSLLRTGNEKLFF

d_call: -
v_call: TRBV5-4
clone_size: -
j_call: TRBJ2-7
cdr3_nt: TGTGCCAGCAGCTTCGGAGGGGGGGCCCCCTACGAGCAGTACTTC
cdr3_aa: CASSFGGGAPYEQYF

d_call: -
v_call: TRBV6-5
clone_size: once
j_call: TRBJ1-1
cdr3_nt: TGTGCCAGCAGTTACTTTGGCAGGGCTTTGAACACTGAAGCTTTCTTT
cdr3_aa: CASSYFGRALNTEAFF

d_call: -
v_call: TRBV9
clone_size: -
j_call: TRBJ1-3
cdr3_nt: TGTGCCAGCAGCGTAGGATCAGTGGTGGGTTTCAGAAACACCATATATTTT
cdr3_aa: CASSVGSVVGFRNTIYF

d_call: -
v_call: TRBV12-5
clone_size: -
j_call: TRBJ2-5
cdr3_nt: TGTGCTAGTGGCGGACCTACTTCAACCCAGTACTTC
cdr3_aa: CASGGPTSTQYF

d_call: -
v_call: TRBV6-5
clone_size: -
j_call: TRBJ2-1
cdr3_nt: TGTGCCAGCAGTCCTCTGCGGGGGCCCTACAATGAGCAGTTCTTC
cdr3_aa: CASSPLRGPYNEQFF

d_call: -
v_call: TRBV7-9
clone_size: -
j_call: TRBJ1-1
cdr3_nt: TGTGCCAGCAGCTTAGAGTGGGGCAGGGTAGAAGCTTTCTTT
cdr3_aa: CASSLEWGRVEAFF

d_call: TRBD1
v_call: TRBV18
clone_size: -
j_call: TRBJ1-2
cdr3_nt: TGTGCCAGCTCTCCCGGGACAGGGTACGGCTACACCTTC
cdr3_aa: CASSPGTGYGYTF

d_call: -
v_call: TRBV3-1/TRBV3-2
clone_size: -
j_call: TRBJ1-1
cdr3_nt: TGTGCCAGCAGCCTCTCCGGGGCGAGGGACGCTGAAGCTTTCTTT
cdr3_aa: CASSLSGARDAEAFF

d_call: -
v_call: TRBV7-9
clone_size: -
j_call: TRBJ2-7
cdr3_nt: TGTGCCAGCAGCCTCTACGTCGAGCAGTACTTC
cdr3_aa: CASSLYVEQYF

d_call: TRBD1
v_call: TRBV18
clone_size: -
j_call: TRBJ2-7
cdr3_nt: TGTGCCAGCTCACATCGCCGGGACAGGGTGTACGAGCAGTACTTC
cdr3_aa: CASSHRRDRVYEQYF

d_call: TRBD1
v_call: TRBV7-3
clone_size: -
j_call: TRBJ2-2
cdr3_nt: TGTGCCAGCAGCTACCTGGCGAGGACAGGGGGACACACCGGGGAGCTGTTTTTT
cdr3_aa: CASSYLARTGGHTGELFF

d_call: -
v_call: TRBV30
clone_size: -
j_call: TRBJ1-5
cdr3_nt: TGTGCCTGGAGTGTACAGGGCAATCAGCCCCAGCATTTT
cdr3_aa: CAWSVQGNQPQHF

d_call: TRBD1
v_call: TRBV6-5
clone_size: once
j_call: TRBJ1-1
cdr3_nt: TGTGCCAGCAGTTCCCAGGGGGCCGTGAACACTGAAGCTTTCTTT
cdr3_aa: CASSSQGAVNTEAFF

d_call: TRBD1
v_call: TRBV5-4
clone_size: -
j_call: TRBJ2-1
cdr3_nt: TGTGCCAGCAGCGGACAGGGTGGCAATGAGCAGTTCTTC
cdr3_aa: CASSGQGGNEQFF

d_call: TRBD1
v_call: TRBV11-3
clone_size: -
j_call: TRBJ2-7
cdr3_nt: TGTGCCAGCAGCCACCGGACAGGGGGCGCTTACGAGCAGTACTTC
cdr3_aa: CASSHRTGGAYEQYF

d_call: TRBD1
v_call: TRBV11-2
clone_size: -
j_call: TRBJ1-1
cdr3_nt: TGTGCCAGCAGCCGAGAACAGGGGGCGGTGAGGGGAGCTTTCTTT
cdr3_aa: CASSREQGAVRGAFF

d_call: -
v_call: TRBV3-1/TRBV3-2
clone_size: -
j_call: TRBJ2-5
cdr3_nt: TGTGCCAGCAGCCAAGATAGTTCGACCCAGTACTTC
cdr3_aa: CASSQDSSTQYF

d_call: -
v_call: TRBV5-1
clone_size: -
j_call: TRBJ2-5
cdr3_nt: TGCGCCAGCAGCTTCTGGGCCGCAGAGTACCAAGAGACCCAGTACTTC
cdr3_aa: CASSFWAAEYQETQYF

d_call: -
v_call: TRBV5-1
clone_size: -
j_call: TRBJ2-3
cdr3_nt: TGCGCCAGCAGCCCCGTTATAGTAGGATCAAGCACAGATACGCAGTATTTT
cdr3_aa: CASSPVIVGSSTDTQYF

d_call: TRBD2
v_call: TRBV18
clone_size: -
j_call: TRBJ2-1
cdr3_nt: TGTGCCAGCCGCGGGACTAGCGCGTTTCTCTCTCTCCCCTACAATGAGCAGTTCTTC
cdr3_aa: CASRGTSAFLSLPYNEQFF

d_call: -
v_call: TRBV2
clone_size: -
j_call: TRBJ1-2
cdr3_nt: TGTGCCAGCAGTGAAAATCGCGAAGGCTACACCTTC
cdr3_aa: CASSENREGYTF

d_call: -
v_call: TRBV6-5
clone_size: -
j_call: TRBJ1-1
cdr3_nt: TGTGCCAGCACAGCCACCTTGAACACTGAAGCTTTCTTT
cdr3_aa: CASTATLNTEAFF

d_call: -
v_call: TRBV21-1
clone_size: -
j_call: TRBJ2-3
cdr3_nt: TGTGCCAGCACTAAACTAGCGGGGGAGACAGATACGCAGTATTTT
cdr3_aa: CASTKLAGETDTQYF

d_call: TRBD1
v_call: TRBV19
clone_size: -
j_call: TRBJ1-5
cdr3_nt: TGTGCCAGTAGTATGCGGGACAGGGGGGTGCAGCCCCAGCATTTT
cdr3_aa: CASSMRDRGVQPQHF

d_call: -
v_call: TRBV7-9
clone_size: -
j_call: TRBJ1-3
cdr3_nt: TGTGCCAGCAGCTCCTCGGGCCCACGCGTCTCTGGAAACACCATATATTTT
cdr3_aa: CASSSSGPRVSGNTIYF

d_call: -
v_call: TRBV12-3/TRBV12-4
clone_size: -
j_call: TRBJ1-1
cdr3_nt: TGTGCCAGCAGCTTTGGACAGCACACTGAAGCTTTCTTT
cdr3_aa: CASSFGQHTEAFF

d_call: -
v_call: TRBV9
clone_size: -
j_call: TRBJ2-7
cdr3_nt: TGTGCCAGCAGTCCCGGGGCGGGCTACGAGCAGTACTTC
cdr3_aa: CASSPGAGYEQYF

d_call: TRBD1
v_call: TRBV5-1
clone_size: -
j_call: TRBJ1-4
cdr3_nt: TGCGCCAGCAGCGGAGGACAGGATAATGAAAAACTGTTTTTT
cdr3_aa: CASSGGQDNEKLFF

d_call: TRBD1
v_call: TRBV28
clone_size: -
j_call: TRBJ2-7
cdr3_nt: TGTGCCAGCACCTCGACAGGGCTCGAGCAGTACTTC
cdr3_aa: CASTSTGLEQYF

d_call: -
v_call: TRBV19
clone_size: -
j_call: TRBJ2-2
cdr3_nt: TGTGCCAGTTTTTGGGGGAACACCGGGGAGCTGTTTTTT
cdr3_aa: CASFWGNTGELFF

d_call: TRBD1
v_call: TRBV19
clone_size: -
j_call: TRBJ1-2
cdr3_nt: TGTGCCAGTAGTACCCAGACAGGGCCGGGGTATGGCTACACCTTC
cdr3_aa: CASSTQTGPGYGYTF

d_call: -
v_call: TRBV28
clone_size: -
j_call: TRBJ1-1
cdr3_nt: TGTGCCAGCAGCCTGGGGACGGGCCCGAACACTGAAGCTTTCTTT
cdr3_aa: CASSLGTGPNTEAFF

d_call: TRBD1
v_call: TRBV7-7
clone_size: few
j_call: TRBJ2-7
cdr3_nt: TGTGCCAGCAGCTTAGGACAGGGGGCCCACGAGCAGTACTTC
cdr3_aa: CASSLGQGAHEQYF

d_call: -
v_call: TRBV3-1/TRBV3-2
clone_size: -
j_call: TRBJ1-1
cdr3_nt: TGTGCCAGCAGCCAACGGACAGAGAACACTGAAGCTTTCTTT
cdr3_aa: CASSQRTENTEAFF

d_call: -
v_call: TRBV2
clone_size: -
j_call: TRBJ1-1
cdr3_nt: TGTGCCAGCAGTGAAGCGGGGGGGGTTGACACTGAAGCTTTCTTT
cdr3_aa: CASSEAGGVDTEAFF

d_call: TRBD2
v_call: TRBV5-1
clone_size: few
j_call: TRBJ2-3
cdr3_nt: TGCGCCAGCAGCTTGGAACCGGGGGGGATGACAGATACGCAGTATTTT
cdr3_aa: CASSLEPGGMTDTQYF

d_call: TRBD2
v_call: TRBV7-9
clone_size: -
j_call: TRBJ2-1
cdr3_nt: TGTGCCAGCAGGGCCTTAGCGGGGGGACACAATGAGCAGTTCTTC
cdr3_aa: CASRALAGGHNEQFF

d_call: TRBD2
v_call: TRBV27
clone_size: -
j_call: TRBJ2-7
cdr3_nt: TGTGCCAGCACCCGAGCGGGGGGCTCCTACGAGCAGTACTTC
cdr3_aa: CASTRAGGSYEQYF

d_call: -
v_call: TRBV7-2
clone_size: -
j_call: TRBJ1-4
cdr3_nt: TGTGCCAGCAGCTTAGTGCCGGGGGATGCAACTAATGAAAAACTGTTTTTT
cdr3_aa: CASSLVPGDATNEKLFF

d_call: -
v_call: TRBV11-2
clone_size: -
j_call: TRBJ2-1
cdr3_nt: TGTGCCAGCGGTAAGGACAACTACAATGAGCAGTTCTTC
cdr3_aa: CASGKDNYNEQFF